Below are 30 T cell receptor beta chains sequenced from a single sample in a study of cytomegalovirus exposure and HLA in healthy donors. Amplification used 60 Vbeta primers and 13 Jbeta primers. The method was immunoSEQ multiplex PCR; TCRdb's version includes in-frame clones alone and lacks a portion of them. Seen here are some 130,000 clones, around 83% observed once, and the top ten hold over 1%. Sequences were obtained from PBMCs. The source is a human donor in good health.

The chain recombines TRBV11-3 with TRBJ1-5; 9 bases line up with TRBD1. The ends lost 4 bases at V and 2 bases at J; junction bases unmatched: 15. CDR1 and CDR2 (germline): SGHNT, YENEEA. The CDR3 contains 19 residues. CDR3 residues: CASSSGTGLPPVGNQPQHF. CDR3 nucleotides: TGTGCCAGCAGCTCCGGGACAGGGTTACCCCCTGTCGGCAATCAGCCCCAGCATTTT.

The chain recombines TRBV19 with TRBJ2-7; possible D gene TRBD1, 6 bases. CDR1 is LNHDA and CDR2 is SQIVND in the germline V gene (reference sequence). V lost 7 bases to trimming and J lost 6 bases, with 10 bases between them. CDR3 length: 11 amino acids. The CDR3 protein is CASKRGIEQYF. CDR3 bases: TGTGCCAGTAAGAGGGGGATCGAGCAGTACTTC.

The CDR3, as DNA: TGTGCCAGCAGGGGGGCGACAGATACGCAGTATTTT. This sequence encodes CASRGATDTQYF. The rearrangement links TRBV9 to TRBJ2-3, with D possibly matching TRBD1 (6 bases). Looked up from germline, CDR1 is SGDLS and CDR2 is YYNGEE. Trimming pared 5 bases from V and 3 bases from J, leaving 7 bases between. The CDR3 is 12 amino acids.

The chain carries TRBV2 and TRBJ2-1; TRBD2 matches 11 bases. Germline V gene lookup returns CDR1 SNHLY and CDR2 FYNNEI. V lost 5 bases and J lost 7; bases outside the gene matches: 7. The CDR3 runs to 15 residues. CDR3 bases: TGTGCCAGCAGTAGGCTAGCGGGGGGCCAAAATGAGCAGTTCTTC. This codes for CASSRLAGGQNEQFF.

This clone was recorded once. The rearrangement joins TRBV12-5 to TRBJ2-3; 7 bases agree with TRBD2. The J segment lost 1 base and the V segment lost 0 bases, leaving 4 bases of the junction unmatched. CDR1 is LGHNT and CDR2 is FRNRAP in the germline V gene. CDR3 length equals 16 residues. Here the CDR3 reads CASGLVLAGGTDTQYF. DNA of the CDR3: TGTGCTAGTGGTTTGGTACTCGCGGGGGGCACAGATACGCAGTATTTT.

The chain carries TRBV2 and TRBJ1-1; D is undetermined. CDR3 size: 13 residues. V was pared by 6 bases and J by 0 bases, with 8 bases between. CDR1 SNHLY and CDR2 FYNNEI come from the germline V gene. In DNA, the CDR3 is TGTGCCAGCAGGGCCACGCTGAACACTGAAGCTTTCTTT. Protein: CASRATLNTEAFF. Drawing the rest from reference TRBV2 and TRBJ1-1, the complete variable domain is EPEVTQTPSHQVTQMGQEVILRCVPISNHLYFYWYRQILGQKVEFLVSFYNNEISEKSEIFDDQFSVERPDGSNFTLKIRSTKLEDSAMYFCASRATLNTEAFFGQGTRLTVV.

This sequence joins TRBV9 and TRBJ2-2; TRBD2 matches at 14 bases. V lost 2 bases to trimming and J lost 5 bases; unmatched junction nucleotides: 8. This CDR3 contains 18 residues. Germline V gives CDR1 SGDLS, CDR2 YYNGEE. Here the CDR3 reads CASSVGLAGGRDTGELFF. CDR3 DNA sequence: TGTGCCAGCAGCGTTGGACTAGCGGGGGGTCGGGATACCGGGGAGCTGTTTTTT.

The chain recombines TRBV6-6 with TRBJ2-5; 13 bases are a match to TRBD2. Germline CDR1 MNHNY, CDR2 SVGAGI (reference sequence). Losses at the gene ends were 6 bases for V and 5 bases for J; bases not matched to a gene: 6. The CDR3 is 15 residues long. The CDR3 bases are TGTGCCAGCAGACCGGGACTAGCGGGGTGGGAGACCCAGTACTTC. Its translation is CASRPGLAGWETQYF.

This clone was picked up one time. Written as DNA, the CDR3 is TGTGCCAGCACCAGGACAGGGGGCGCAAGGAACACTGAAGCTTTCTTT. This sequence encodes CASTRTGGARNTEAFF. The chain recombines TRBV28 with TRBJ1-1; 11 positions agree with TRBD1. V lost 7 bases to trimming and J lost 1 base; unmatched junction nucleotides: 8. Per germline, CDR1 MDHEN and CDR2 SYDVKM. The CDR3 runs 16 residues. Combining the CDR3 with reference TRBV28 and TRBJ1-1 gives the whole variable domain DVKVTQSSRYLVKRTGEKVFLECVQDMDHENMFWYRQDPGLGLRLIYFSYDVKMKEKGDIPEGYSVSREKKERFSLILESASTNQTSMYLCASTRTGGARNTEAFFGQGTRLTVV.

The rearrangement uses TRBV5-4 and TRBJ1-2; the D gene is possibly TRBD1 (5 bases). Deletions cut 6 bases from V and 0 bases from J, with 15 bases between. CDR1 and CDR2 (germline): SGHNT, YYREEE (reference sequence). There are 15 residues in the CDR3. The CDR3 sequence is CASTPGGAANYGYTF. The CDR3 DNA reads as TGTGCCAGCACGCCTGGTGGGGCCGCTAACTATGGCTACACCTTC.

J is TRBJ1-1 and V is TRBV27; D is unclear. The germline V and J ends were trimmed by 4 bases and 4 bases, with 22 bases remaining between them. Germline V gene lookup returns CDR1 MNHEY and CDR2 SMNVEV (reference sequence). The CDR3 runs 17 residues. The CDR3 nucleotides read TGTGCCAGCAGTTCAGGTCGACCTGTAATAGTGGGCACTGAAGCTTTCTTT. Its translation: CASSSGRPVIVGTEAFF.

The chain joins TRBV21-1 to TRBJ1-1; TRBD1, the table's D call, lacks a check against the DNA. TRBV21-1 is shown as a pseudogene. The CDR3 is made up of 14 amino acids. The CDR3 DNA reads as TGTGCCAGCAGCAAAACCCAGGGGTACACTGAAGCTTTCTTT. Translating it yields CASSKTQGYTEAFF.

V is TRBV6-5 and J is TRBJ1-1; 7 bases fit TRBD1. Germline CDR1 is MNHEY and CDR2 is SVGAGI. V dropped 6 bases and J dropped 1; count of bases not matched to a gene: 2. The CDR3 is 13 amino acids. The CDR3 loop reads CASSGDRNTEAFF. The CDR3 coding sequence is TGTGCCAGCAGCGGGGACAGGAACACTGAAGCTTTCTTT.

The rearrangement links TRBV4-1 to TRBJ2-1; 11 nucleotides line up with TRBD2. The J segment lost 6 bases and the V segment lost 0 bases, leaving 7 bases of the junction unmatched. This CDR3 region has 17 residues. CDR1 is MGHRA, CDR2 YSYEKL, per germline. The CDR3 is CASSQETTSGIFNEQFF. CDR3 sequence (DNA): TGCGCCAGCAGCCAAGAAACGACTAGCGGGATATTCAATGAGCAGTTCTTC.

In its sample, this clone was seen a few times. The chain combines TRBV27 with TRBJ2-1; D unclear. V was cut by 0 bases and J by 6 bases, with 6 bases left in between. This CDR3 has 13 residues. The germline CDR1 and CDR2 sequences are MNHEY and SMNVEV (reference sequence). CDR3 loop: CASSLSFRNEQFF. The DNA of the CDR3 is TGTGCCAGCAGTTTATCTTTCCGCAATGAGCAGTTCTTC.

The rearrangement uses TRBV4-2 and TRBJ1-2; 8 bases match TRBD1. This CDR3 spans 18 amino acids. V gave up 3 bases and J gave up 5 bases; unmatched junction bases: 17. CDR1 and CDR2 (germline): LGHNA, YNFKEQ. CDR3 DNA: TGTGCCAGCAGCCATGGTGCGGGACAGGAAATTCTACTTTATGGCTACACCTTC. Its translation: CASSHGAGQEILLYGYTF.

This clone was seen only a few times. J is TRBJ1-5 and V is TRBV10-3; 10 nucleotides line up with TRBD1. V lost 6 bases, J lost 1 base, and 6 bases stayed unmatched. CDR3 size: 16 residues. Germline CDR1 and CDR2: ENHRY and SYGVKD. CDR3 in DNA: TGTGCCATCAGCCCAGGGACAGGGGCCAGCAATCAGCCCCAGCATTTT. Translated, it gives CAISPGTGASNQPQHF.

This sequence joins TRBV5-5 and TRBJ2-1; 11 bases line up with TRBD2. V lost 1 base, J lost 6 bases, and 3 bases stayed unmatched. The CDR3 is made up of 15 amino acids. CDR1 and CDR2 (germline): SGHKS, YYEKEE (reference sequence). The CDR3 nucleotides read TGTGCCAGCAGCTTGTCACTAGCGGGGGTCAATGAGCAGTTCTTC. Translated: CASSLSLAGVNEQFF.

This sequence joins TRBV19 and TRBJ2-2, with 7 bases fitting TRBD1. The CDR3 covers 14 residues. V gave up 8 bases and J gave up 5 bases; unmatched junction bases: 8. The germline gives CDR1 LNHDA, CDR2 SQIVND (reference sequence). The CDR3 reads CASLGTANTGELFF. CDR3 sequence (DNA): TGTGCCAGTCTAGGGACAGCAAATACCGGGGAGCTGTTTTTT.

CDR3 sequence: CASSVSGGANEQFF. The CDR3 DNA follows: TGTGCCAGCAGCGTGAGCGGGGGGGCCAATGAGCAGTTCTTC. The V call is TRBV9, the J call TRBJ2-1, with 10 positions matching TRBD2. The germline gives CDR1 SGDLS, CDR2 YYNGEE. This CDR3 has 14 amino acids. The junction had 2 bases not matched to a gene; V was cut back by 2 bases and J by 6 bases.

The chain uses TRBV29-1 and TRBJ2-5; D is perhaps TRBD1 (5 bases). Germline V gene sequence: CDR1 SQVTM, CDR2 ANQGSEA. Trimming cost V 7 bases and J 2 bases, with 11 bases left between them. There are 12 residues in the CDR3. The CDR3 DNA reads as TGCAGCGGGGGCCGGCAACAAGAGACCCAGTACTTC. Translation: CSGGRQQETQYF.

The chain links TRBV15 to TRBJ1-5; 12 bases are shared with TRBD1. The germline V gene has CDR1 LNHNV and CDR2 YYDKDF (reference sequence). V lost 0 bases to trimming and J lost 7 bases; unmatched junction nucleotides: 10. The CDR3 covers 18 residues. For the CDR3, the DNA is TGTGCCACCAGCAGAGAGGGGGACAGGGGGCTTTCAAGCCAGCCCCAGCATTTT. This translates into CATSREGDRGLSSQPQHF.

V gene TRBV6-6 combines with J gene TRBJ1-1; the match to TRBD1 covers 9 bases. The V segment lost 8 bases and the J segment 4 bases; nucleotides outside the gene matches: 14. CDR3 length: 16 residues. Germline V gene sequence: CDR1 MNHNY, CDR2 SVGAGI (reference sequence). The CDR3 is CASGGQGFGKITEAFF. The DNA of the CDR3 is TGTGCCAGCGGTGGACAGGGGTTCGGGAAAATCACTGAAGCTTTCTTT.

V gene TRBV7-3 combines with J gene TRBJ2-1; 12 positions agree with TRBD2. The CDR3 has 18 amino acids. V gave up 2 bases and J gave up 7 bases; unmatched junction bases: 12. Germline assignment: CDR1 SGHTA and CDR2 FQGTGA. This CDR3 is CASSLETGLAGYLNEQFF. CDR3 sequence (DNA): TGTGCCAGCAGCTTAGAAACCGGACTAGCGGGGTATTTGAATGAGCAGTTCTTC.

The chain has TRBV21-1 and TRBJ1-5; TRBD1 is taken as the D call from the table, unchecked against the DNA. TRBV21-1 is a pseudogene locus. The CDR3 sequence is 15 residues long. The CDR3 bases are TGTGCCAGCAGCAAAGCAGGAACAGCCATTCCGCCCCAGCATTTT. It codes for CASSKAGTAIPPQHF.

The DNA for the CDR3 is TGTGCCAGCAGGGGACCGGGACAGGGAAACACCATATATTTT. Translation: CASRGPGQGNTIYF. V and J are TRBV11-1 and TRBJ1-3, with 7 bases fitting TRBD1. CDR3 length equals 14 residues. The trim removed 6 bases at V and 4 bases at J, leaving 6 bases unmatched. Germline V gene sequence: CDR1 SGHAT, CDR2 FQDESV (reference sequence).

Written as DNA, the CDR3 is TGTGCCAGTAGTCCGAATGGCAGGGGCTATGACACTGAAGCTTTCTTT. Translating gives CASSPNGRGYDTEAFF. The V and J genes are TRBV19 and TRBJ1-1, with a possible D match to TRBD1 (6 bases). Germline-derived CDR1 and CDR2 are LNHDA and SQIVND (reference sequence). Trimming shortened V by 5 bases and J by 3 bases, and 19 bases separated the two germline ends. The CDR3 has 16 residues.

The CDR3 is CASRTGSEAFF. As DNA, the CDR3 is TGTGCCAGCAGAACAGGGAGTGAAGCTTTCTTT. V usage is TRBV7-9 and J usage is TRBJ1-1; D is perhaps TRBD1 (6 bases). Germline CDR1 is SEHNR and CDR2 is FQNEAQ (reference sequence). The V end lost 6 bases, the J end lost 7 bases, and 9 bases lay between the germline ends. The CDR3 is 11 residues long. The full variable domain, its missing parts supplied by reference TRBV7-9 and TRBJ1-1, is DTGVSQNPRHKITKRGQNVTFRCDPISEHNRLYWYRQTLGQGPEFLTYFQNEAQLEKSRLLSDRFSAERPKGSFSTLEIQRTEQGDSAMYLCASRTGSEAFFGQGTRLTVV.

This chain uses TRBV6-1 with TRBJ2-7; a possible D gene is TRBD2 (6 bases). This CDR3 has 14 amino acids. With 6 bases removed from V and 4 bases from J, the gap between germline ends came to 16 bases. The germline V gene has CDR1 MNHNS and CDR2 SASEGT. The CDR3 nucleotides read TGTGCCAGCAGAGCCCCTCTCGGGGGATACGAGCAGTACTTC. Its translation is CASRAPLGGYEQYF.

The table lists this clone with a few counts. J is TRBJ1-1 and V is TRBV29-1, with D possibly matching TRBD1 (6 bases). The CDR3 is 14 amino acids. Germline CDR1 reads SQVTM; CDR2 reads ANQGSEA. The ends were cut back, 3 bases at V and 2 bases at J, with 13 bases in the middle. The CDR3 DNA reads as TGCAGCGTTGACGGTTCTGGGACAAACACTGAAGCTTTCTTT. It specifies CSVDGSGTNTEAFF.